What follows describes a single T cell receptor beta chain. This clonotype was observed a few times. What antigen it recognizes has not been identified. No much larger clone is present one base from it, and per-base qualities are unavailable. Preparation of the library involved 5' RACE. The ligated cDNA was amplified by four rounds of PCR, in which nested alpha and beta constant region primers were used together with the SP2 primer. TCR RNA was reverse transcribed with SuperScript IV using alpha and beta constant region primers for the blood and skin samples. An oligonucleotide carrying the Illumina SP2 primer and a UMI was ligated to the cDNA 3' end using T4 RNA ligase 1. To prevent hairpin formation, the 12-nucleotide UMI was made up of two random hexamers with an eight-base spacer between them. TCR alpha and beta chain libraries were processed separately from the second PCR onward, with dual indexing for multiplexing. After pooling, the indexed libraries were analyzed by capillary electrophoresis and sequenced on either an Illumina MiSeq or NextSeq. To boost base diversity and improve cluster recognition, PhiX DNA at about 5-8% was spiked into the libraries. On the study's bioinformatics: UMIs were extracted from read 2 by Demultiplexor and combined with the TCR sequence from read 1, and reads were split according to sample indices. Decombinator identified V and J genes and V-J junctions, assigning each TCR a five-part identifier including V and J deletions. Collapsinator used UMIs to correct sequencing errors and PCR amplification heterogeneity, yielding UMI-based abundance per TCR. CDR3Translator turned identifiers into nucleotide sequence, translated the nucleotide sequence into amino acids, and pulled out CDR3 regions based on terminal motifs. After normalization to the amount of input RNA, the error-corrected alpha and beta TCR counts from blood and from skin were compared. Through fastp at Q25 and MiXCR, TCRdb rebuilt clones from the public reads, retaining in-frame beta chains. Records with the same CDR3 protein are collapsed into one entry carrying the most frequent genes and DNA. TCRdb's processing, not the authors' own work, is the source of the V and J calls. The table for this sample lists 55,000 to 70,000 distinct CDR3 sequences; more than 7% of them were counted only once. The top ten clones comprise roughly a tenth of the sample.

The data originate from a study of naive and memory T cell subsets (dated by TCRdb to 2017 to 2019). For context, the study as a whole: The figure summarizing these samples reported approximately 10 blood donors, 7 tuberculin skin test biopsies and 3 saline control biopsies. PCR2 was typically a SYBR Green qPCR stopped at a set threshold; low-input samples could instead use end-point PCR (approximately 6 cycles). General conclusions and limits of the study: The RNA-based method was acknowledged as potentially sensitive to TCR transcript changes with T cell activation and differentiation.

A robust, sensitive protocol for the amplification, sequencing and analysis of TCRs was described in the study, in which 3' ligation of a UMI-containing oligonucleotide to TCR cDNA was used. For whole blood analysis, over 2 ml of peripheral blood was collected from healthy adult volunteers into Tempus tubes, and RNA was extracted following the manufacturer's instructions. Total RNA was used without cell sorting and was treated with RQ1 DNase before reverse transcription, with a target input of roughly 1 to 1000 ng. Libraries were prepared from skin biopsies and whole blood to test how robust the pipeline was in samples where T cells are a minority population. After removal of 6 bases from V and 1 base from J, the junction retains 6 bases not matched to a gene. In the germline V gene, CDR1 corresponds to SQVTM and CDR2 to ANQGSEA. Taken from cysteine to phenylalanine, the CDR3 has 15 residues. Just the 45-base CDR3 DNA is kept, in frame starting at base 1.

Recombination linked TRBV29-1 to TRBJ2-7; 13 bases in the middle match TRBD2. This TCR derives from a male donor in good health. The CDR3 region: CSVAELAGGSYEQYF. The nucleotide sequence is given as TGCAGCGTCGCCGAACTAGCGGGAGGGTCCTACGAGCAGTACTTC.